Sequencing of this T cell receptor (beta chain) was carried out in a study of early stage breast cancer tumors. The wider study: The ER+/PR+/HER2- tumors included about 8 ductal and a handful of lobular carcinomas. Each sample averaged around 9.5-fold read coverage.

The V gene's germline CDR1 is ENHRY and CDR2 SYGVKD. V dropped 2 bases and J dropped 4 bases, with 6 bases sitting between them. This CDR3 is built from 13 residues. Profiled with immunoSEQ multiplex PCR; TCRdb holds only in-frame clones, not every one. Counted here are some 10,000 clones, 70% to 80% occurring once; the ten biggest clones make up 22%. This clone was seen just once. The chain joins TRBV10-3 to TRBJ1-3; D ambiguous. The clonotype originates from a person between 35 and 49 years old with breast cancer. Input material: breast tumor tissue. CDR3 amino acids: CAISETAGNTIYF. In DNA, the CDR3 is TGTGCCATCAGTGAGACAGCCGGAAACACCATATATTTT.